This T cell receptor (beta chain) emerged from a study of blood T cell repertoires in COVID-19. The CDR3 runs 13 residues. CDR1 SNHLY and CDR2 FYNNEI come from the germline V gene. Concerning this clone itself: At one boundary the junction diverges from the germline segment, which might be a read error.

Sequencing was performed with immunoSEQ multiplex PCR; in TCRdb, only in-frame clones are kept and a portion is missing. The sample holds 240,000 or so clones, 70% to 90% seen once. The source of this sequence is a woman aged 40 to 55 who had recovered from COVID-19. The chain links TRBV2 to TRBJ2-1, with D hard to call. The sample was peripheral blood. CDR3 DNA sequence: TGTGCCGGCAGTTGGAGCTCCTACAATGAGCAGTTCTTC. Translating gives CAGSWSSYNEQFF.